The 29 T cell receptor beta chains listed next were all sequenced from one sample in a study of T cell responses to AZD1222 COVID-19 vaccine. Sequenced by immunoSEQ multiplex PCR; TCRdb stores in-frame clones only, minus some. The repertoire holds some 140,000 clones, with about 88% as singletons. Sequencing used peripheral blood, obtained on day 0 of AZD1222 vaccination. Every receptor here comes from an adult in good health.

The genes are TRBV6-4 and TRBJ1-2; D might be TRBD1 (6 bases). Germline CDR1 is MRHNA and CDR2 is SNTAGT. The CDR3 is 16 residues long. V lost 7 bases, J lost 4 bases, and 22 bases lay in between. The CDR3 DNA reads TGTGCCAGCACCCCTGACACCGGGGGGCAAGCCTATGGCTACACCTTC. This translates into CASTPDTGGQAYGYTF.

This chain joins TRBV30 and TRBJ1-6, with D perhaps TRBD1 (5 bases). This CDR3 region has 12 residues. Per germline, CDR1 GTSNPN and CDR2 SVGIG (reference sequence). Trimming cost V 4 bases and J 11 bases, with 12 bases left between them. DNA of the CDR3: TGTGCCTGGACGCAGGGTTTGGCACCCCTCCACTTT. Protein product: CAWTQGLAPLHF.

This clone is a singleton in its sample. This chain connects TRBV27 to TRBJ1-1, with D unclear. V lost 3 bases, J lost 3 bases, and 8 bases lay in between. The CDR3 is made up of 13 amino acids. Germline V lookup: CDR1 MNHEY, CDR2 SMNVEV (reference sequence). In DNA form, the CDR3 reads TGTGCCAGCAGTTTGGATGGTTACACTGAAGCTTTCTTT. Translation: CASSLDGYTEAFF.

V is TRBV24-1 and J is TRBJ2-2; D might be TRBD1 (6 bases). The germline V and J ends were trimmed by 1 base and 0 bases, with 17 bases remaining between them. The germline V gene encodes CDR1 KGHDR and CDR2 SFDVKD. The CDR3 runs to 19 residues. The CDR3 sequence: CATSDFGGRQVANTGELFF. CDR3 coding DNA: TGTGCCACCAGTGATTTTGGGGGAAGACAGGTCGCGAACACCGGGGAGCTGTTTTTT.

The chain uses TRBV7-6 and TRBJ1-3; D remains unclear. V was trimmed by 5 bases and J by 4 bases, leaving 15 bases between them. Germline CDR1 reads SGHVS; CDR2 reads FNYEAQ. This CDR3 is built from 15 residues. The CDR3 loop reads CASSPRTGFGNTIYF. CDR3 coding DNA: TGTGCCAGCAGCCCCCGCACGGGGTTCGGAAACACCATATATTTT.

This clone has just one count. The chain carries TRBV3-1 (or the pseudogene TRBV3-2) and TRBJ1-3; maybe TRBD1 (5 bases). The V gene lost 1 base and the J gene lost 2 bases, with 6 bases spanning the gap. The germline CDR1 and CDR2 sequences are LGHDT and YNNKEL (reference sequence). The CDR3 sequence is 14 residues long. CDR3: CASSQAGTGNTIYF. The CDR3 nucleotides read TGTGCCAGCAGCCAAGCAGGGACTGGAAACACCATATATTTT.

V usage is TRBV18 and J usage is TRBJ1-1, with D perhaps matching TRBD1 (6 bases). V was cut by 1 base and J by 4 bases, with 13 bases left in between. This CDR3 spans 15 amino acids. Germline CDR1 reads KGHSH; CDR2 reads LQKENI. CDR3 residues: CASSPQQQGGTEAFF. The CDR3 DNA sequence: TGTGCCAGCTCACCACAGCAACAAGGGGGCACTGAAGCTTTCTTT.

The chain is built from TRBV7-2 and TRBJ1-1; possible D gene TRBD1, 5 bases. The CDR3 loop spans 14 amino acids. Germline lookup yields CDR1 SGHTA and CDR2 FQGNSA. The V gene lost 5 bases and the J gene lost 3 bases, with 13 bases spanning the gap. CDR3 nucleotide sequence: TGTGCCAGCAGCCCCTCCTGGGGGGACACTGAAGCTTTCTTT. It specifies CASSPSWGDTEAFF.

This chain uses TRBV27 with TRBJ1-2; the match to TRBD1 covers 7 bases. The CDR3 has 16 residues. The germline gives CDR1 MNHEY, CDR2 SMNVEV (reference sequence). V lost 4 bases, J lost 5 bases, and 13 bases stayed unmatched. CDR3 DNA: TGTGCCAGCAGTTCCCGGGCAGGGGGTTATGCGTATGGCTACACCTTC. The encoded protein is CASSSRAGGYAYGYTF.

V is TRBV12-5 and J is TRBJ1-5; the D gene is possibly TRBD1 (6 bases). CDR3 length: 17 residues. Germline-derived CDR1 and CDR2 are LGHNT and FRNRAP. Trimming took 6 bases from V and 1 from J, leaving 19 bases between them. The CDR3 DNA reads TGTGCTAGTGGGTCCCCCTCAGGGGAGGGGAGCAATCAGCCCCAGCATTTT. It translates to CASGSPSGEGSNQPQHF. Full variable domain (remainder filled in from reference TRBV12-5 and TRBJ1-5): DARVTQTPRHKVTEMGQEVTMRCQPILGHNTVFWYRQTMMQGLELLAYFRNRAPLDDSGMPKDRFSAEMPDATLATLKIQPSEPRDSAVYFCASGSPSGEGSNQPQHFGDGTRLSIL.

The CDR3 nucleotides are TGTGCCAGCAGCCCGAGGCCAGGGGGATTGACTGAAGCTTTCTTT. Translating it yields CASSPRPGGLTEAFF. This chain connects TRBV9 to TRBJ1-1; 7 bases are shared with TRBD1. The germline V gene has CDR1 SGDLS and CDR2 YYNGEE. J lost 5 bases, V lost 4 bases, and 11 bases had no gene match. This CDR3 contains 15 residues.

The CDR3 here is CASSPRVNTEAFF. In nucleotides, the CDR3 is TGTGCCAGCTCACCAAGGGTGAACACTGAAGCTTTCTTT. This chain joins TRBV18 and TRBJ1-1; D is unresolved. Trimming removed 2 bases from V and 0 bases from J, with 4 bases in between. CDR3 length: 13 residues. CDR1 is KGHSH and CDR2 is LQKENI in the germline V gene. The complete variable domain, with remaining parts taken from reference TRBV18 and TRBJ1-1, reads NAGVMQNPRHLVRRRGQEARLRCSPMKGHSHVYWYRQLPEEGLKFMVYLQKENIIDESGMPKERFSAEFPKEGPSILRIQQVVRGDSAAYFCASSPRVNTEAFFGQGTRLTVV.

In this sample, this clone turned up a few times. This sequence joins TRBV11-3 and TRBJ2-7, with TRBD2 matching 11 bases. The V segment lost 1 base and the J segment 0 bases; nucleotides outside the gene matches: 8. This CDR3 spans 18 amino acids. Germline V gives CDR1 SGHNT, CDR2 YENEEA. CDR3 sequence reads: CASSLVGLAAVSSYEQYF. The CDR3 coding sequence is TGTGCCAGCAGCTTAGTGGGACTAGCGGCGGTAAGCTCCTACGAGCAGTACTTC.

The gene calls are TRBV7-3 and TRBJ2-6; D unresolved. This CDR3 comprises 14 residues. Germline-derived CDR1 and CDR2 are SGHTA and FQGTGA. The germline V and J ends were trimmed by 5 bases and 4 bases, with 9 bases remaining between them. CDR3: CASSPRTGANVLTF. The CDR3 region has the DNA TGTGCCAGCAGCCCACGAACCGGGGCCAACGTCCTGACTTTC.

The V call is TRBV10-3, the J call TRBJ2-1, with a weak D call TRBD2 (5 bases). Per germline, CDR1 ENHRY and CDR2 SYGVKD. This CDR3 region has 14 residues. Between the trimmed V and J ends, which lost 7 bases and 6 bases, there was a span of 16 bases. This chain's CDR3 is CAIMEVGLSNEQFF. CDR3 sequence (DNA): TGTGCCATCATGGAGGTCGGACTGAGCAATGAGCAGTTCTTC.

The chain links TRBV5-1 to TRBJ2-1; possibly TRBD2 for D (6 bases). With 4 bases removed from V and 5 bases from J, the gap between germline ends came to 13 bases. The CDR3 covers 14 residues. CDR1 is SGHRS and CDR2 is YFSETQ in the germline V gene. CDR3 residues: CASSPGTRHNEQFF. DNA of the CDR3: TGCGCCAGCAGCCCCGGGACTCGTCACAATGAGCAGTTCTTC.

The rearrangement links TRBV9 to TRBJ1-1; a possible D gene is TRBD1 (6 bases). This CDR3 has 15 residues. Trimming removed 3 bases from V and 0 bases from J, with 12 bases in between. Germline assignment: CDR1 SGDLS and CDR2 YYNGEE. The CDR3 is CASSDTGTLNTEAFF. The CDR3 DNA is TGTGCCAGCAGCGACACCGGGACATTGAACACTGAAGCTTTCTTT.

This clone was recorded once. The chain is built from TRBV4-1 and TRBJ1-1; D not resolved. CDR3 length equals 15 residues. The germline V gene has CDR1 MGHRA and CDR2 YSYEKL. Trimming cost V 5 bases and J 6 bases, with 19 bases left between them. The CDR3 spells CASSAPGPLGAEAFF. As DNA, the CDR3 is TGCGCCAGCAGCGCTCCCGGGCCCCTTGGCGCTGAAGCTTTCTTT.

The chain couples TRBV20-1 to TRBJ1-2; D is undetermined. The CDR3 has 11 residues. Trimming cost V 5 bases and J 8 bases, with 12 bases left between them. Germline V CDR1 and CDR2: DFQATT, SNEGSKA (reference sequence). CDR3 sequence reads: CSAGKGEGYTF. Here the CDR3 DNA reads TGCAGTGCTGGAAAAGGTGAGGGCTACACCTTC.

This rearrangement joins TRBV6-5 to TRBJ1-3; weak D call: TRBD1 (5 bases). The V end lost 6 bases, the J end lost 8 bases, and 14 bases lay between the germline ends. Germline assignment: CDR1 MNHEY and CDR2 SVGAGI. This CDR3 comprises 13 residues. For the CDR3, the DNA is TGTGCCAGCAGAATTGTCGGGGGACACACCATATATTTT. Translated: CASRIVGGHTIYF.

This chain uses TRBV11-2 with TRBJ1-1; no definite D call. V was cut by 1 base and J by 4 bases, with 13 bases left in between. The length of the CDR3 is 15 residues. Germline CDR1 is SGHAT and CDR2 is FQNNGV. CDR3 residues: CASSLVGRLTTEAFF. The CDR3 DNA follows: TGTGCCAGCAGCTTAGTCGGGAGGTTGACCACTGAAGCTTTCTTT.

The chain couples TRBV21-1 to TRBJ1-6; the table's D call, TRBD1, was not checked against the DNA. TRBV21-1 represents a pseudogene. The CDR3 totals 18 residues. The CDR3 is CASSSRGARGRFNSPLHF. Here the CDR3 DNA reads TGTGCCAGCAGCTCAAGGGGCGCCAGGGGGCGCTTCAATTCACCCCTCCACTTT.

The V gene is TRBV6-4, the J gene TRBJ1-5, with 9 bases fitting TRBD1. Per the germline V gene, CDR1 is MRHNA and CDR2 is SNTAGT. The ends lost 4 bases at V and 0 bases at J; junction bases unmatched: 13. This CDR3 contains 19 residues. This CDR3 is CASSGYYRDRVDSNQPQHF. Here the CDR3 DNA reads TGTGCCAGCAGTGGCTACTACCGGGACAGGGTCGATAGCAATCAGCCCCAGCATTTT.

The V gene is TRBV30, the J gene TRBJ2-5; D unclear. Trimming stripped 3 bases from V and 1 base from J, with 6 bases between. This CDR3 is built from 12 residues. Germline CDR1 GTSNPN, CDR2 SVGIG (reference sequence). CDR3 sequence: CAWRWIQETQYF. Written as DNA, the CDR3 is TGTGCCTGGAGGTGGATCCAAGAGACCCAGTACTTC.

The chain links TRBV6-5 to TRBJ1-2, with TRBD1 matching over 10 bases. V lost 0 bases to trimming and J lost 8 bases; unmatched junction nucleotides: 6. Germline V gene lookup returns CDR1 MNHEY and CDR2 SVGAGI. The CDR3 is 15 residues long. In nucleotides, the CDR3 is TGTGCCAGCAGTTACTCGACCGGGACAGGGGCCGGCTACACCTTC. It encodes CASSYSTGTGAGYTF.

This rearrangement joins TRBV9 to TRBJ2-1; 7 nucleotides agree with TRBD1. Germline V CDR1 and CDR2: SGDLS, YYNGEE. Trimming removed 0 bases from V and 5 bases from J; junction bases left unmatched: 5. This CDR3 is built from 15 residues. CDR3 protein: CASSVEEGANNEQFF. DNA for the CDR3: TGTGCCAGCAGCGTAGAAGAGGGGGCGAACAATGAGCAGTTCTTC.

The chain combines TRBV5-1 with TRBJ2-3, with 13 bases that match TRBD2. The CDR3 has 18 residues. Trimming took 4 bases from V and 1 from J; bases not matched to a gene: 9. Per the germline V gene, CDR1 is SGHRS and CDR2 is YFSETQ. The CDR3 reads CASSTGLAGVKGTDTQYF. The CDR3 region has the DNA TGCGCCAGCAGCACCGGACTAGCGGGAGTCAAGGGCACAGATACGCAGTATTTT.

V and J are TRBV2 and TRBJ2-7, with D possibly matching TRBD1 (6 bases). Germline assignment: CDR1 SNHLY and CDR2 FYNNEI. The V end was cut by 3 bases, the J end by 5 bases, with 14 bases between. This CDR3 contains 14 residues. The DNA for the CDR3 is TGTGCCAGCAGTGACCTCAGGGGTTTCGACGAGCAGTACTTC. Its protein is CASSDLRGFDEQYF.

The rearrangement uses TRBV24-1 and TRBJ2-1, with 7 bases that match TRBD2. From germline, CDR1 is KGHDR and CDR2 SFDVKD. The CDR3 extends over 18 amino acids. The V gene end was trimmed by 3 bases and the J gene end by 4 bases; junction bases not matched to a gene: 14. CDR3 loop: CATSDPLLGSGVYNEQFF. In DNA, the CDR3 is TGTGCCACCAGTGATCCCCTTTTAGGGAGCGGGGTATACAATGAGCAGTTCTTC.